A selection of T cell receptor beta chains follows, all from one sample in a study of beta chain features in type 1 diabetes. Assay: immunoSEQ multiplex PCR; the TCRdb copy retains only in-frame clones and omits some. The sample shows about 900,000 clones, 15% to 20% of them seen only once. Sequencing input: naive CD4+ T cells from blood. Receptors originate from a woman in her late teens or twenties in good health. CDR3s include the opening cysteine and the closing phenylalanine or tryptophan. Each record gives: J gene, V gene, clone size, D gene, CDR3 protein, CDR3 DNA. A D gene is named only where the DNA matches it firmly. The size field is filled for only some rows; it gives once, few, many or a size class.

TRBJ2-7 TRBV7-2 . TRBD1 CASSLVGTGGSPPSYEQYF TGTGCCAGCAGCTTAGTTGGGACAGGGGGCTCACCCCCCTCCTACGAGCAGTACTTC
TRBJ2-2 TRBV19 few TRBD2 CASSIASRLAGNTGELFF TGTGCCAGTAGTATAGCCTCGAGGCTAGCGGGGAACACCGGGGAGCTGTTTTTT
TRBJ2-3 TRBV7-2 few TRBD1 CASSSDRGPQYF TGTGCCAGCAGCTCCGACAGGGGTCCGCAGTATTTT
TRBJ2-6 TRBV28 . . CASSLPPGANVLTF TGTGCCAGCAGTTTACCCCCTGGGGCCAACGTCCTGACTTTC
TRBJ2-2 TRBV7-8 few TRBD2 CASSFMGLAGVSTGELFF TGTGCCAGCAGCTTTATGGGACTAGCGGGAGTGTCCACCGGGGAGCTGTTTTTT
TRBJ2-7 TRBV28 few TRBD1 CASSSPGQGAHEQYF TGTGCCAGCAGTTCGCCGGGACAGGGGGCGCACGAGCAGTACTTC
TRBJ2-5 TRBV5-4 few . CASSLPGAHQETQYF TGTGCCAGCAGCTTGCCGGGGGCTCACCAAGAGACCCAGTACTTC
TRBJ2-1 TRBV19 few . CASSIAGGDTYNEQFF TGTGCCAGTAGTATAGCCGGAGGGGACACCTACAATGAGCAGTTCTTC
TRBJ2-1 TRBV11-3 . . CASSLGEHNEQFF TGTGCCAGCAGCTTAGGGGAGCACAATGAGCAGTTCTTC
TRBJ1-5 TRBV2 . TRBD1 CASGVEGGIEPQHF TGTGCCAGCGGGGTGGAAGGGGGCATTGAGCCCCAGCATTTT
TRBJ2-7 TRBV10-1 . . CASSDLGRDYEQYF TGCGCCAGCAGTGACCTGGGACGGGACTACGAGCAGTACTTC
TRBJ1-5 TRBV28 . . CASIDSIYQPQHF TGTGCCAGCATAGACAGCATTTATCAGCCCCAGCATTTT
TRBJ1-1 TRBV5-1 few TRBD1 CASSLRGQGLHTEAFF TGCGCCAGCAGCTTGAGGGGACAGGGGCTACACACTGAAGCTTTCTTT
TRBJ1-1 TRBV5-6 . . CASSFSLAWVNTEAFF TGTGCCAGCAGCTTTTCTCTCGCTTGGGTGAACACTGAAGCTTTCTTT
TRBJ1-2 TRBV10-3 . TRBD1 CAIRNGQAVGYGYTF TGTGCCATCAGAAACGGACAGGCTGTGGGGTATGGCTACACCTTC
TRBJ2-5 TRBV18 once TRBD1 CASSLRGPETQYF TGTGCCAGCTCACTGAGGGGGCCCGAGACCCAGTACTTC
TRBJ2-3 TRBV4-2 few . CASSQQLGHTDTQYF TGTGCCAGCAGCCAACAACTGGGGCACACAGATACGCAGTATTTT
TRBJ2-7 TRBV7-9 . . CASSPYRAAYEQYF TGTGCCAGCAGCCCGTACAGGGCCGCCTACGAGCAGTACTTC
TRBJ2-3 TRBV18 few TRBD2 CASSPRLAGADTQYF TGTGCCAGCTCACCACGACTAGCGGGAGCTGATACGCAGTATTTT
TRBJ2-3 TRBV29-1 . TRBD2 CSVPWGLATDTQYF TGCAGCGTCCCCTGGGGACTAGCCACAGATACGCAGTATTTT
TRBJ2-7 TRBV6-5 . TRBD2 CASSRGLAGGYEQYF TGTGCCAGCAGCCGGGGACTAGCGGGGGGCTACGAGCAGTACTTC
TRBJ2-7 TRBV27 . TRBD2 CASSYLAGAYEQYF TGTGCCAGCAGTTACCTAGCGGGAGCCTACGAGCAGTACTTC
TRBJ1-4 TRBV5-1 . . CASSLGGSLIKTNEKLFF TGCGCCAGCAGCTTAGGGGGTAGTCTGATAAAGACTAATGAAAAACTGTTTTTT
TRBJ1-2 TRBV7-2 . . CASSLSGETNYGYTF TGTGCCAGCAGCTTATCGGGGGAAACTAACTATGGCTACACCTTC
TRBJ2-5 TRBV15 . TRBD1 CATSRGTGALQETQYF TGTGCCACCAGCAGGGGGACAGGGGCCCTCCAAGAGACCCAGTACTTC
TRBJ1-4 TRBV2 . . CASSVPPEKLFF TGTGCCAGCAGTGTCCCGCCTGAAAAACTGTTTTTT
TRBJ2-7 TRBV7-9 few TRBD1 CASSPRQGVYEQYF TGTGCCAGCTCGCCGCGACAGGGGGTTTACGAGCAGTACTTC
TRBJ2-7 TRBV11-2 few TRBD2 CASSLVQTSGRYEQYF TGTGCCAGCAGCTTAGTCCAGACTAGCGGGAGGTACGAGCAGTACTTC
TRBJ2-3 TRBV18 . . CASSPGVGPDTQYF TGTGCCAGCTCACCAGGGGTAGGGCCAGATACGCAGTATTTT
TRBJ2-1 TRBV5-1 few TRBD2 CASSLTGTSWFNEQFF TGCGCCAGCAGCTTGACCGGGACTAGTTGGTTCAATGAGCAGTTCTTC
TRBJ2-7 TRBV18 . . CASSPPGLPYEQYF TGTGCCAGCTCACCCCCAGGACTTCCCTACGAGCAGTACTTC
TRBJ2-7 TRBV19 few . CASSPTRDTPYEQYF TGTGCCAGTAGTCCTACCCGGGACACTCCCTACGAGCAGTACTTC
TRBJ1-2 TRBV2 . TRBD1 CASSGYRDRGNYGYTF TGTGCCAGCAGTGGGTACCGGGACAGGGGTAACTATGGCTACACCTTC
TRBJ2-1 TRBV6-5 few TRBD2 CASRPTSPGGNEQFF TGTGCCAGCAGGCCGACTAGCCCGGGTGGGAATGAGCAGTTCTTC
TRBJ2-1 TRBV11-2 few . CASSGSSSYNEQFF TGTGCCAGCAGCGGGTCGAGCTCCTACAATGAGCAGTTCTTC
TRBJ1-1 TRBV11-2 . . CASSLEVTTEAFF TGTGCCAGCAGCTTAGAAGTGACTACTGAAGCTTTCTTT
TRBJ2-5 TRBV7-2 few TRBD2 CASSLVLAGEETQYF TGTGCCAGCAGCTTAGTGCTAGCGGGAGAGGAGACCCAGTACTTC
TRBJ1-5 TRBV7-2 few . CASSRDRDIYSNQPQHF TGTGCCAGCAGCCGGGATAGGGACATCTATAGCAATCAGCCCCAGCATTTT
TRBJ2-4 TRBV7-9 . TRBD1 CASSLDGTGGTKNIQYF TGTGCCAGCAGCTTAGATGGGACAGGGGGGACCAAAAACATTCAGTACTTC
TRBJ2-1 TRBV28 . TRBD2 CASSLGLAGGINNEQFF TGTGCCAGCAGTTTAGGTCTAGCGGGAGGAATAAACAATGAGCAGTTCTTC
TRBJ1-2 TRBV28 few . CASSPPEYRTKTGGYTF TGTGCCAGCAGCCCCCCGGAATATCGTACAAAAACGGGGGGCTACACCTTC
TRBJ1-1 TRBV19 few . CASRRGEGNTEAFF TGTGCCAGTCGTCGGGGCGAGGGGAACACTGAAGCTTTCTTT
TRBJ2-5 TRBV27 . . CASSFGGPLQETQYF TGTGCCAGCAGTTTTGGAGGGCCCCTCCAAGAGACCCAGTACTTC
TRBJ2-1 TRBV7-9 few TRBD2 CASRMPWELAGGPSEQFF TGTGCCAGCAGAATGCCCTGGGAGCTAGCGGGAGGGCCTAGTGAGCAGTTCTTC
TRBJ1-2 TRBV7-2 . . CASSLHRATNYGYTF TGTGCCAGCAGCTTACACAGGGCGACTAACTATGGCTACACCTTC
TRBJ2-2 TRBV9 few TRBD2 CASSVVGLAGTGELFF TGTGCCAGCAGCGTAGTAGGACTAGCAGGGACCGGGGAGCTGTTTTTT
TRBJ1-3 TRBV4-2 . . CASSQVGEGNTIYF TGTGCCAGCAGCCAAGTAGGGGAAGGAAACACCATATATTTT
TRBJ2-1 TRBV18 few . CASSPPLVGAGNEQFF TGTGCCAGCTCACCACCGTTAGTGGGAGCGGGCAATGAGCAGTTCTTC
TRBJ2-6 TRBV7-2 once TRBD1 CASSSGTGAGANVLTF TGTGCCAGCAGCTCCGGGACAGGGGCTGGGGCCAACGTCCTGACTTTC
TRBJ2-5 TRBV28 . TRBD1 CASSTPGTGVETQYF TGTGCCAGCAGTACCCCCGGGACAGGGGTCGAGACCCAGTACTTC
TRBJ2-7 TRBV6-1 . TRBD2 CATELAGGAEQYF TGTGCCACCGAGCTAGCGGGAGGGGCCGAGCAGTACTTC
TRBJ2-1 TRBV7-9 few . CASSPNEQFF TGTGCCAGCAGCCCAAATGAGCAGTTCTTC
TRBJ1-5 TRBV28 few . CASSLAGGSDGNQPQHF TGTGCCAGCAGTTTGGCGGGAGGCAGTGATGGCAATCAGCCCCAGCATTTT
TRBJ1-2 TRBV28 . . CASKSPAGSYGYTF TGTGCCAGCAAAAGCCCTGCGGGGTCCTATGGCTACACCTTC
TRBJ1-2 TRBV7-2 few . CASSFRGSYGYTF TGTGCCAGCAGCTTTCGGGGCTCATATGGCTACACCTTC
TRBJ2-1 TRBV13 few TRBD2 CASAGGPTFYNEQFF TGTGCCAGCGCGGGAGGGCCGACTTTCTACAATGAGCAGTTCTTC
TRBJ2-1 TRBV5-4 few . CASSLEALQQFF TGTGCCAGCAGCCTGGAAGCCCTCCAACAGTTCTTC
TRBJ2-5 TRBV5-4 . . CASSLTADQETQYF TGTGCCAGCAGCTTGACAGCGGATCAGGAGACCCAGTACTTC
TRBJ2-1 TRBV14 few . CASSPSSSGVYNEQFF TGTGCCAGCAGCCCTTCTTCCTCAGGCGTATACAATGAGCAGTTCTTC
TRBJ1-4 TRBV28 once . CASSLELSPNEKLFF TGTGCCAGCAGTTTAGAGTTGAGTCCTAATGAAAAACTGTTTTTT